What follows is one T cell receptor (beta chain) and its context. Treatment denoted: roughly 18 received Ad26.COV2.S at low or high dose, single or two shots; a few received placebo; per-sample allocation not given. It was on day 63 after the first vaccine or placebo injection that samples were taken. SARS-CoV-2 spike from the Wuhan strain was encoded by the vaccine, an Ad26 vector. The germline V gene has CDR1 LNHDA and CDR2 SQIVND (reference sequence). The CDR3 is 12 residues long. V was shortened by 5 bases and J by 3 bases, with 7 bases between the two germline ends. These data come from a study of Ad26.COV2.S vaccination and SARS-CoV-2 variants. About the research overall: By the intramuscular route, Ad26.COV2.S was given once, or twice 56 days apart.

Only in-frame clones appear in the TCRdb table, and some are missing; sequencing was by immunoSEQ multiplex PCR. The sample holds 350,000 to 500,000 clones, approximately 89% seen once. This clonotype originated in a person aged 18-65 years who received the Ad26.COV2.S COVID-19 vaccine or a placebo. Material: peripheral blood, obtained in a trial of Ad26.COV2.S vaccine versus placebo. V is TRBV19 and J is TRBJ1-1; D remains ambiguous. The CDR3 loop reads CASSGVDTEAFF. Here the CDR3 DNA reads TGTGCCAGTAGTGGGGTGGACACTGAAGCTTTCTTT.